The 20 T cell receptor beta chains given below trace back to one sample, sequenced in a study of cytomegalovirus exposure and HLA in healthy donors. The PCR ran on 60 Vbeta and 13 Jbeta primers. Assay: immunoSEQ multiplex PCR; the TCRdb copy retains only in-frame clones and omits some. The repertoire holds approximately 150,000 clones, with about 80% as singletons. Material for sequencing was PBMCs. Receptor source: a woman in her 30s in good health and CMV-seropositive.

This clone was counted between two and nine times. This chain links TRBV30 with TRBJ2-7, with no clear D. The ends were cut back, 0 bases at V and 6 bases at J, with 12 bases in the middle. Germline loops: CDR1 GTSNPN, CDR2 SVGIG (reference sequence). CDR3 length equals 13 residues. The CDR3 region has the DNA TGTGCCTGGAGTGTACTCGGAGTCGGCGAGCAGTACTTC. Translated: CAWSVLGVGEQYF.

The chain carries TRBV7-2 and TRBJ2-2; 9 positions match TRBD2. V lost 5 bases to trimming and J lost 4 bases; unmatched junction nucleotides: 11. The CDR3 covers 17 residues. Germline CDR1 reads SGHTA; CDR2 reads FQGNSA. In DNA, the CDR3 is TGTGCCAGCAGCCCCGGACTAGCGAGACTCCGCACCGGGGAGCTGTTTTTT. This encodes CASSPGLARLRTGELFF.

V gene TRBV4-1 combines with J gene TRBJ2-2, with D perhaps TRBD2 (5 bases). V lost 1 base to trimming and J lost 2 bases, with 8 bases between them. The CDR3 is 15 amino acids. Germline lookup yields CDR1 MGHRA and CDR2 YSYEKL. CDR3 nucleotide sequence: TGCGCCAGCAGCCAAGCGGGAAGTAACACCGGGGAGCTGTTTTTT. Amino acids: CASSQAGSNTGELFF.

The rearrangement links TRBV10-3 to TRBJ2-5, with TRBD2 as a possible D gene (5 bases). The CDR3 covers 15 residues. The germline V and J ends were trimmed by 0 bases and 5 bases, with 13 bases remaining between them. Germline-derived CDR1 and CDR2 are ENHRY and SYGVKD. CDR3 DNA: TGTGCCATCAGTGAGTCCCACCCTAGAGGGGAGACCCAGTACTTC. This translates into CAISESHPRGETQYF.

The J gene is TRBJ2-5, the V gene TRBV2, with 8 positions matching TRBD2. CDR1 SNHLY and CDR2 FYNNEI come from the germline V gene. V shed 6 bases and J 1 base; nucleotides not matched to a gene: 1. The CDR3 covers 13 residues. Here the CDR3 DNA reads TGTGCCAGCAGGCGGGGGGTCCAAGAGACCCAGTACTTC. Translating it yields CASRRGVQETQYF.

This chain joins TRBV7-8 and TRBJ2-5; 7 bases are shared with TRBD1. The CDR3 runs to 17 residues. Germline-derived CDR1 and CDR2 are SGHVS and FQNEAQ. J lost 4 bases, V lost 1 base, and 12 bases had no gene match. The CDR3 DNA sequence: TGTGCCAGCAGCTTAGTTCTTCCAGGGGGTCGGGGAGAGACCCAGTACTTC. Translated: CASSLVLPGGRGETQYF.

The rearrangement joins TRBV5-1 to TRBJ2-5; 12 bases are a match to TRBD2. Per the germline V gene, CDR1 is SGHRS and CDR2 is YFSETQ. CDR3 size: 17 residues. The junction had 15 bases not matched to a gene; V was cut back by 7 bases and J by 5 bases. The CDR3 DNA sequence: TGCGCCAGCTCCCAAGGACTAGCGGGATTCGAGGGGGAGACCCAGTACTTC. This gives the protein CASSQGLAGFEGETQYF.

The CDR3 DNA reads TGTGCCTGGAGCGGTAGCGGGGCGACTCTATATGAGCAGTTCTTC. Translation gives CAWSGSGATLYEQFF. The J gene is TRBJ2-1, the V gene TRBV30, with 8 bases fitting TRBD2. Germline loops: CDR1 GTSNPN, CDR2 SVGIG (reference sequence). CDR3 length: 15 amino acids. J lost 8 bases, V lost 3 bases, and 12 bases had no gene match.

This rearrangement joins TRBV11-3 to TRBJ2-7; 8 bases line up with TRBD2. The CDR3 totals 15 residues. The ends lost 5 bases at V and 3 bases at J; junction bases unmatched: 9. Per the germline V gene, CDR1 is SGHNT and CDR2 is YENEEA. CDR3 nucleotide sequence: TGTGCCAGCAGCCCCGCCAGGACTAGCTTCTACGAGCAGTACTTC. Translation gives CASSPARTSFYEQYF.

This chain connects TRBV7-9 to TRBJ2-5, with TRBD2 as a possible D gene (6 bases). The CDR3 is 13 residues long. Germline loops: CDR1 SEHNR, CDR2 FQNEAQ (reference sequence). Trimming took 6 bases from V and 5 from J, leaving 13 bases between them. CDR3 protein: CASRLTEGETQYF. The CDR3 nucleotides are TGTGCCAGCAGGTTGACGGAGGGGGAGACCCAGTACTTC.

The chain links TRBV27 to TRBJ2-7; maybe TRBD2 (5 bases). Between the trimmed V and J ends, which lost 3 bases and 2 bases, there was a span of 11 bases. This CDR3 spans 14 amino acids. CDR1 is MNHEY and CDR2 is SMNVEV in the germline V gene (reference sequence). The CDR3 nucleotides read TGTGCCAGCAGTTTGCGGACTGGGACCTACGAGCAGTACTTC. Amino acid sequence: CASSLRTGTYEQYF.

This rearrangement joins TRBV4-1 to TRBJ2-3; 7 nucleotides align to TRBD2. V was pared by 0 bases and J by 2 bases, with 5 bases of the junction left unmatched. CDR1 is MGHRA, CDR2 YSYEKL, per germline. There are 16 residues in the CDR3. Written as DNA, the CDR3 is TGCGCCAGCAGCCAAGAAGGAGCGGGGTACACAGATACGCAGTATTTT. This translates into CASSQEGAGYTDTQYF.

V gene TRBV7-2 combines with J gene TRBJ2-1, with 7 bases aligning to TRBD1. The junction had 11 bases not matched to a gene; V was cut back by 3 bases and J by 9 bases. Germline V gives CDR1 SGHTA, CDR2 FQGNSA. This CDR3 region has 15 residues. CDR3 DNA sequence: TGTGCCAGCAGCTTGACAGGGTCCGGGATAGGTGAGCAGTTCTTC. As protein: CASSLTGSGIGEQFF.

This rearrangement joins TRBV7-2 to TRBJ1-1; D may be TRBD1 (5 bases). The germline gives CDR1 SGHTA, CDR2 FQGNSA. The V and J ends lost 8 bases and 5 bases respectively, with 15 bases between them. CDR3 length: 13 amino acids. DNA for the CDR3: TGTGCCAGCCTTAGAGGCAGGGTGACTGAAGCTTTCTTT. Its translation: CASLRGRVTEAFF.

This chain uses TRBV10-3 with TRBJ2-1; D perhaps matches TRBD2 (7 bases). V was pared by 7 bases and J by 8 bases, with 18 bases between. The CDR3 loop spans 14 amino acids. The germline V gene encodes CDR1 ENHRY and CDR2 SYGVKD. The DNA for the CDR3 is TGTGCCATCACCCAAAGGGGGGGTCCCGATGAGCAGTTCTTC. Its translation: CAITQRGGPDEQFF.

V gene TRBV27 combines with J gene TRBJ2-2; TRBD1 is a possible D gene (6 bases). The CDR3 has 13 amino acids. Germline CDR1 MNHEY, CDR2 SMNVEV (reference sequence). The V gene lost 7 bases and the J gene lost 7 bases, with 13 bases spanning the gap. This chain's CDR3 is CASTNVGGGELFF. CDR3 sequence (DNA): TGTGCCAGCACTAACGTAGGGGGCGGGGAGCTGTTTTTT.

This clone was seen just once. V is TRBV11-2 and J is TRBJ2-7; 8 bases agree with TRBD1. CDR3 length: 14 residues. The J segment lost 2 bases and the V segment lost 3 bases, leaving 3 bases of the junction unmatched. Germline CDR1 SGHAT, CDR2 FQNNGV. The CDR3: CASSFEDRAYEQYF. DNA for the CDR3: TGTGCCAGCAGCTTTGAGGACAGGGCCTACGAGCAGTACTTC.

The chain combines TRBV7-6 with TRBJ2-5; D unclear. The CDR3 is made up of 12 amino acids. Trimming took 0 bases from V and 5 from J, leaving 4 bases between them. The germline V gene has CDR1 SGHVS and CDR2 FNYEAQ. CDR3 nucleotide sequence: TGTGCCAGCAGCTTAGCGGCCGAGACCCAGTACTTC. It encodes CASSLAAETQYF.

The CDR3, as DNA: TGTGCCAGCAGCCCACTAGCGCCCACCTACGAGCAGTACTTC. It codes for CASSPLAPTYEQYF. The rearrangement uses TRBV11-3 and TRBJ2-7, with 7 positions matching TRBD2. V trimming: 5 bases; J trimming: 2 bases; junction bases outside the gene matches: 6. The CDR3 is 14 amino acids. Germline V gene sequence: CDR1 SGHNT, CDR2 YENEEA.

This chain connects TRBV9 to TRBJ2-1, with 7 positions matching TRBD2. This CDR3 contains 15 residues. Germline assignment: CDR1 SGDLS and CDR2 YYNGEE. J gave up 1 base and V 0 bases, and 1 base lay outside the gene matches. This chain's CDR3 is CASSVDSGSYNEQFF. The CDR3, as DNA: TGTGCCAGCAGCGTAGATAGCGGGTCCTACAATGAGCAGTTCTTC.